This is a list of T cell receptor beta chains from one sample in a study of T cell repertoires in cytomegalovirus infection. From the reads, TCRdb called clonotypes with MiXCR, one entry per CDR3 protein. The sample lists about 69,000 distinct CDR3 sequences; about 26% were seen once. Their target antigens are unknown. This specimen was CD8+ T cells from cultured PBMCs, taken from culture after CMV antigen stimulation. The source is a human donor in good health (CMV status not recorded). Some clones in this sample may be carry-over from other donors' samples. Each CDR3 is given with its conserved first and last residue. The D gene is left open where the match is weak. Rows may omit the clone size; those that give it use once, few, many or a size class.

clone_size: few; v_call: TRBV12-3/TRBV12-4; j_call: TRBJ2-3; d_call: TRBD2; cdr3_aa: CASSPEGLPTDTQYF; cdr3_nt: TGTGCCAGCAGCCCAGAGGGACTACCCACAGATACGCAGTATTTT
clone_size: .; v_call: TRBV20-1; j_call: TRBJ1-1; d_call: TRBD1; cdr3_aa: CSANEGQPENTEAFF; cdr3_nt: TGCAGTGCTAACGAGGGACAGCCGGAGAACACTGAAGCTTTCTTT
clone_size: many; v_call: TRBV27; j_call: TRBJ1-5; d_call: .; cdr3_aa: CASSISGYSNQPQHF; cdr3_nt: TGTGCCAGCAGTATCTCAGGGTATAGTAATCAGCCCCAGCATTTT
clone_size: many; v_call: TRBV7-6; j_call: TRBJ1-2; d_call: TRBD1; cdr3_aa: CASSPGTANHYGYTF; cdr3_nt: TGTGCCAGCAGCCCAGGGACAGCGAATCACTATGGCTACACCTTC
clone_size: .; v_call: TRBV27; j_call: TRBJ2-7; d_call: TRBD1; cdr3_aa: CASSSGQVLYEQYF; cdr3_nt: TGTGCCAGCAGTTCCGGACAGGTGCTCTACGAGCAGTACTTC
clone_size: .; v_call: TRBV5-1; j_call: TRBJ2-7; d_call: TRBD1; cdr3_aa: CASSLVVGGAGYEQYF; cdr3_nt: TGCGCCAGCAGCTTGGTAGTAGGGGGCGCAGGCTACGAGCAGTACTTC
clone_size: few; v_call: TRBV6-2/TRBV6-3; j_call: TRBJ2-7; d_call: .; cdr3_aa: CASSATGSEQYF; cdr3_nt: TGTGCCAGCAGCGCTACAGGGAGCGAGCAGTACTTC
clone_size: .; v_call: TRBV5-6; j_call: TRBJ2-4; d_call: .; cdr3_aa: CASSLGQAWVQYF; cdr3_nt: TGTGCCAGCAGCTTGGGACAGGCCTGGGTTCAGTACTTC
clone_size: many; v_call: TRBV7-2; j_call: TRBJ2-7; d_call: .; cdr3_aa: CASSLSGSNSYEQYF; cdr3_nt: TGTGCCAGCAGCTTAAGCGGCAGTAACTCCTACGAGCAGTACTTC
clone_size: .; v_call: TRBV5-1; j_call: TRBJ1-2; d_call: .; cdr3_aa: CASAGGDNGYTF; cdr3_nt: TGCGCCAGCGCAGGCGGGGATAATGGCTACACCTTC
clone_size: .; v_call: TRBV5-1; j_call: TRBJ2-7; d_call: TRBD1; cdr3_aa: CASSWGQGREQYF; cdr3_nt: TGCGCCAGCAGCTGGGGACAGGGGCGGGAGCAGTACTTC
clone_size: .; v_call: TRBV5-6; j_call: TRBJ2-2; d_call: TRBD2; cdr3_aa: CASRSGTSPGELFF; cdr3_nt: TGTGCCAGCAGGTCCGGGACTAGCCCCGGGGAGCTGTTTTTT
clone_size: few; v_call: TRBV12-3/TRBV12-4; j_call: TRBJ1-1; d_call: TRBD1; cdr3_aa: CASIPGQGATEAFF; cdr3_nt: TGTGCCAGCATCCCGGGACAGGGGGCGACTGAAGCTTTCTTT
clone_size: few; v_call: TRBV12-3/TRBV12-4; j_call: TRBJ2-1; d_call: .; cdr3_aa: CASSPLQEENEQFF; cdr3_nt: TGTGCCAGCAGTCCCCTGCAAGAGGAAAATGAGCAGTTCTTC
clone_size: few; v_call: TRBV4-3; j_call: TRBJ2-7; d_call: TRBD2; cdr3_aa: CASSQDGGWEQYF; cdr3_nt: TGCGCCAGCAGCCAAGACGGGGGGTGGGAGCAGTACTTC
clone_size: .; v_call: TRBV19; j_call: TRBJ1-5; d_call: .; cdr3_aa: CVSPQLGNQPQHF; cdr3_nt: TGTGTCAGCCCCCAGTTGGGCAATCAGCCCCAGCATTTT
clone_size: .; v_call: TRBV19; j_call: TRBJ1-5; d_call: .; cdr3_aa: CASSAVDYSNQPQHF; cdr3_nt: TGTGCCAGTAGTGCCGTTGATTATAGCAATCAGCCCCAGCATTTT
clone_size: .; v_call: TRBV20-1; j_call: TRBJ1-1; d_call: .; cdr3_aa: CSAHPGRGRGPGTEAFF; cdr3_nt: TGCAGTGCTCACCCCGGCCGAGGGCGGGGGCCGGGAACTGAAGCTTTCTTT
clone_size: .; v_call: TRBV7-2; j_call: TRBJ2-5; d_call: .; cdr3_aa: CASSYIGRGGYF; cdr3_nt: TGTGCCAGCAGCTACATCGGAAGGGGGGGGTACTTC
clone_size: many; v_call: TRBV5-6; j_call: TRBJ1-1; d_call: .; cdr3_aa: CASSLDLNTEAFF; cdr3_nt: TGTGCCAGCAGCTTGGACCTGAACACTGAAGCTTTCTTT
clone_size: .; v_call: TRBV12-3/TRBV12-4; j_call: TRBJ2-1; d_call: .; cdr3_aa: CASGLGRMEYHEQFF; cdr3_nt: TGTGCCAGCGGCTTAGGGCGAATGGAATATCATGAGCAGTTCTTC
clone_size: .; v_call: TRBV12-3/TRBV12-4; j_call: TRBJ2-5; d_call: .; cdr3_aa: CASSLLSRQETQYF; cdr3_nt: TGTGCCAGCAGTTTACTGTCCAGGCAAGAGACCCAGTACTTC
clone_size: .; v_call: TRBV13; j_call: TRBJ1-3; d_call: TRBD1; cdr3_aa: CASSPGQDPSGNTIYF; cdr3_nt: TGTGCCAGCAGCCCTGGACAGGATCCCTCTGGAAACACCATATATTTT
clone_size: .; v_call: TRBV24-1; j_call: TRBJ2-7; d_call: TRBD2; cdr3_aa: CATSDSAGAGEQYF; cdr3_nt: TGTGCCACCAGTGATTCGGCGGGAGCTGGGGAGCAGTACTTC
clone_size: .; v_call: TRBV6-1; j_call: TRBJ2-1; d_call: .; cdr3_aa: CASSFAVGQPPGNEQFF; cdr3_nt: TGTGCCAGCAGCTTTGCGGTGGGACAACCACCGGGAAATGAGCAGTTCTTC
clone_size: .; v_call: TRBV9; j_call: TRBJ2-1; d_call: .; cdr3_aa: CASSVYAGKYNEQFF; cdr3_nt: TGTGCCAGCAGCGTATATGCAGGGAAGTACAATGAGCAGTTCTTC
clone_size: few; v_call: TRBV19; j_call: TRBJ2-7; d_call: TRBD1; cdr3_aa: CASSPPGQGTYEQYF; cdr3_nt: TGTGCCAGTTCCCCTCCCGGACAGGGTACCTACGAGCAGTACTTC
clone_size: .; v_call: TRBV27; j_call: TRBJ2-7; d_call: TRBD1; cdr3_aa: CASSLGTGETYEQYF; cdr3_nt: TGTGCCAGCAGTTTAGGGACAGGGGAAACCTACGAGCAGTACTTC
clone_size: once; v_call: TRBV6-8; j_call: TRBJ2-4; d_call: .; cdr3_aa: CASSSPGGGSDIQYF; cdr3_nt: TGTGCCAGCAGTTCCCCTGGTGGGGGTAGCGACATTCAGTACTTC
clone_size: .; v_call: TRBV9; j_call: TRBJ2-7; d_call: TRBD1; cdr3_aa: CASSATGGITYEQYF; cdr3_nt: TGTGCCAGCAGCGCGACAGGGGGCATTACCTACGAGCAGTACTTC
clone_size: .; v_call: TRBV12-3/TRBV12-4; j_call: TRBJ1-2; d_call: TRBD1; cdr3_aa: CASSSRQGLGYTF; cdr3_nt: TGTGCCAGCAGTTCCAGACAGGGGCTTGGCTACACCTTC
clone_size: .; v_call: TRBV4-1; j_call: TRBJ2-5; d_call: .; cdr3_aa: CASSQDHTQYF; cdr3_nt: TGCGCCAGCAGCCAAGATCACACCCAGTACTTC
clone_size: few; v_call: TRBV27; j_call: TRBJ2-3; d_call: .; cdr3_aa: CASTLGDTQYF; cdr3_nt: TGTGCCAGCACTCTGGGAGATACGCAGTATTTT
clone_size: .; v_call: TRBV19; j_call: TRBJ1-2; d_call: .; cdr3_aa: CASSPKTYGYTF; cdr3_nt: TGTGCCAGTAGCCCTAAGACCTATGGCTACACCTTC
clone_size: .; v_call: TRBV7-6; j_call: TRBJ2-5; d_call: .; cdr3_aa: CASSYDLQETQYF; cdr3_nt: TGTGCCAGCAGCTACGACTTACAAGAGACCCAGTACTTC
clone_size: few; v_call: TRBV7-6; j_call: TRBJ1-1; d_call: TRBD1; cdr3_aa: CASSPPGQGADEAFF; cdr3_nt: TGTGCCAGCAGCCCCCCGGGACAGGGGGCAGATGAAGCTTTCTTT
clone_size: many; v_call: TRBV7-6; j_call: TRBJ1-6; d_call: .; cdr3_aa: CASSPSQAGLNSPLHF; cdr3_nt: TGTGCCAGCAGCCCCTCTCAGGCAGGTTTGAATTCACCCCTCCACTTT
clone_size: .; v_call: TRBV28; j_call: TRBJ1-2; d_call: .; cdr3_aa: CASSLDSLRGGYTF; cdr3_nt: TGTGCCAGCAGCCTCGACAGTCTTCGTGGTGGCTACACCTTC
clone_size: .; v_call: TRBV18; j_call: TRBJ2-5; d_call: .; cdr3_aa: CASSPPSRGPEDQETQYF; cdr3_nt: TGTGCCAGCTCACCACCGTCGCGGGGGCCAGAAGACCAAGAGACCCAGTACTTC
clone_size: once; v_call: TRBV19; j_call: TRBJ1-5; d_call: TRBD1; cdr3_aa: CASRPRDRAWVDNQPQHF; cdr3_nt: TGTGCCAGCCGCCCCCGGGACAGGGCTTGGGTTGACAATCAGCCCCAGCATTTT
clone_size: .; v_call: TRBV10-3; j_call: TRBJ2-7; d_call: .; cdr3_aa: CAISESDLQGHSPFGEQYF; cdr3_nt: TGTGCCATCAGTGAGTCCGATCTCCAGGGGCACAGCCCATTTGGAGAGCAGTACTTC
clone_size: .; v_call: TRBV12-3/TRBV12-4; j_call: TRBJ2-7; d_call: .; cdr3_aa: CASSLMPYEQYF; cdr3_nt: TGTGCCAGCAGTTTGATGCCCTACGAGCAGTACTTC
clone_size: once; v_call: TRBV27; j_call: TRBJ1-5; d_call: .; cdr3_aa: CASRPRASPNQPQHF; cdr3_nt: TGTGCCAGCAGACCCAGGGCCTCCCCTAATCAGCCCCAGCATTTT